This T cell receptor (beta chain) was recorded in a study of shared clonotypes between healthy human individuals. About the study: The plates for each donor numbered three CD4 naive, three CD4 memory, two CD8 naive and one CD8 memory.

Only in-frame clones appear in the TCRdb table, and some are missing; sequencing was by immunoSEQ multiplex PCR. This sample has almost 750,000 clones; around 70% occur once, and the top ten carry about 1.8%. The origin of this receptor is a woman aged 30 to 39 in good health. The sample comprised memory CD4+ T cells sorted from blood. Subset specified: CD45RA-negative fraction.

CDR3 nucleotide sequence: TGCGCCAGCAGCTTGAGGCCGGGACTAGTCGCGGGAGAGACCCAGTACTTC. Residues: CASSLRPGLVAGETQYF. V usage is TRBV5-1 and J usage is TRBJ2-5; 8 bases agree with TRBD2. V lost 1 base to trimming and J lost 4 bases; unmatched junction nucleotides: 12. CDR1 is SGHRS and CDR2 is YFSETQ in the germline V gene. The CDR3 loop spans 17 amino acids.